One and the same sample provided the 13 T cell receptor beta chains below, sequenced in a study of T cells in Graves' hyperthyroidism and ophthalmopathy. RNA transcripts gave rise to amplified TCR beta CDR3 regions. With the HTBI primer set, the TCR CDR3 went through a first round of RT-PCR. MiXCR, run by TCRdb on the multiplex PCR reads, gives a single entry per CDR3 protein. The sample lists roughly 640,000 distinct CDR3 sequences, 16% occurring once. Sequencing was carried out using blood. These receptors came from a woman aged 35 to 49 with Graves' ophthalmopathy.

In its sample, this clonotype was seen many times. The chain has TRBV5-1 and TRBJ2-3, with TRBD1 matching 8 bases. Per the germline V gene, CDR1 is SGHRS and CDR2 is YFSETQ. The CDR3 runs 13 residues. J was trimmed by 5 bases and V by 4 bases; bases with no gene match: 3. The CDR3 DNA sequence: TGCGCCAGCAGCCCTACAGGGGGAGATACGCAGTATTTT. This translates into CASSPTGGDTQYF.

This clonotype was found many times. The J gene is TRBJ2-5, the V gene TRBV2; TRBD1 might be the D (6 bases). Germline CDR1 is SNHLY and CDR2 is FYNNEI. The CDR3 is 11 residues long. V lost 9 bases and J lost 5, with 10 bases in between. The CDR3 region is CASTTGETQYF. The CDR3 nucleotides are TGTGCCAGTACTACAGGGGAGACCCAGTACTTC.

This clonotype was picked up many times. J is TRBJ1-2 and V is TRBV3-1; TRBD1 matches 10 bases. This CDR3 region has 15 residues. The V and J ends lost 0 bases and 2 bases, in that order; junction bases with no gene match: 0. Germline V CDR1 and CDR2: LGHDT, YNNKEL (reference sequence). CDR3 amino acids: CASSQEGQGNYGYTF. CDR3 DNA sequence: TGTGCCAGCAGCCAAGAGGGACAGGGGAACTATGGCTACACCTTC.

As to this clonotype: A much larger clone sits a single nucleotide away, making a read error possible. V usage is TRBV5-1 and J usage is TRBJ1-1; D perhaps matches TRBD1 (6 bases). Germline values: CDR1 SGHRS, CDR2 YFSETQ. The V and J ends lost 0 bases and 10 bases respectively, with 22 bases between them. The CDR3 loop spans 16 amino acids. The CDR3 reads CASSLEFGGQGPGAFF. CDR3 DNA: TGCGCCAGCAGCTTGGAGTTCGGGGGCCAAGGGCCCGGAGCTTTCTTT.

This clonotype was counted many times. The rearrangement joins TRBV11-2 to TRBJ2-3, with 9 bases lining up with TRBD1. V shed 5 bases and J 6 bases; nucleotides not matched to a gene: 12. The CDR3 runs to 16 residues. The germline V gene has CDR1 SGHAT and CDR2 FQNNGV. Written as DNA, the CDR3 is TGTGCCAGCAGCCAGGGCGGGACAGGGCCTTGGGATACGCAGTATTTT. This codes for CASSQGGTGPWDTQYF.

This clonotype was recorded many times. The chain couples TRBV5-6 to TRBJ2-3, with 12 nucleotides matching TRBD2. The junction had 9 bases not matched to a gene; V was cut back by 4 bases and J by 6 bases. Per germline, CDR1 SGHDT and CDR2 YYEEEE. The length of the CDR3 is 16 residues. CDR3 sequence: CASSHSTSGSLDTQYF. CDR3 DNA: TGTGCCAGCAGCCACTCGACTAGCGGGAGTTTGGATACGCAGTATTTT.

J is TRBJ1-4 and V is TRBV28; D perhaps matches TRBD1 (5 bases). The V and J ends lost 5 bases and 5 bases respectively, with 15 bases between them. The CDR3 runs 15 residues. Looked up from germline, CDR1 is MDHEN and CDR2 is SYDVKM. The CDR3 sequence: CASSTGGVLNEKLFF. Here the CDR3 DNA reads TGTGCCAGCAGTACGGGGGGGGTGCTAAATGAAAAACTGTTTTTT. Looking up the rest from reference TRBV28 and TRBJ1-4 gives the full variable domain: DVKVTQSSRYLVKRTGEKVFLECVQDMDHENMFWYRQDPGLGLRLIYFSYDVKMKEKGDIPEGYSVSREKKERFSLILESASTNQTSMYLCASSTGGVLNEKLFFGSGTQLSVL.

The chain has TRBV30 and TRBJ2-1, with no clear D. CDR3 length: 14 amino acids. Germline V CDR1 and CDR2: GTSNPN, SVGIG (reference sequence). Trimming took 3 bases from V and 0 from J, leaving 9 bases between them. CDR3 sequence (DNA): TGTGCCTGGAGAGGGCAAATCTCCTACAATGAGCAGTTCTTC. This gives the protein CAWRGQISYNEQFF. The full variable domain, in which reference TRBV30 and TRBJ2-1 provide the parts outside the CDR3, is SQTIHQWPATLVQPVGSPLSLECTVEGTSNPNLYWYRQAAGRGLQLLFYSVGIGQISSEVPQNLSASRPQDRQFILSSKKLLLSDSGFYLCAWRGQISYNEQFFGPGTRLTVL.

This clonotype has ten or more counts. V usage is TRBV3-1 and J usage is TRBJ1-2; no firm D call. The CDR3 is 13 amino acids. Germline V gene sequence: CDR1 LGHDT, CDR2 YNNKEL (reference sequence). With 3 bases removed from V and 7 bases from J, the gap between germline ends came to 12 bases. DNA of the CDR3: TGTGCCAGCAGCCACGGGAGGCCAGGTGGCTACACCTTC. Translation: CASSHGRPGGYTF.

This clonotype came up many times. The chain recombines TRBV12-3 or TRBV12-4 with TRBJ2-7, with TRBD1 as a possible D gene (6 bases). The CDR3 runs to 14 residues. Trimming pared 3 bases from V and 5 bases from J, leaving 14 bases between. Written as DNA, the CDR3 is TGTGCCAGCAGTTTTTCTCAGGGGATCAACGAGCAGTACTTC. It codes for CASSFSQGINEQYF.

This chain joins TRBV20-1 and TRBJ2-5; D unresolved. The germline gives CDR1 DFQATT, CDR2 SNEGSKA (reference sequence). The germline V and J ends were trimmed by 3 bases and 5 bases, with 10 bases remaining between them. The length of the CDR3 is 12 residues. As DNA, the CDR3 is TGCAGTGCTAGTGAAGACGGGGAGACCCAGTACTTC. It specifies CSASEDGETQYF.

In this sample, this clonotype turned up many times. The chain is built from TRBV5-1 and TRBJ2-7; D gene unclear. Germline assignment: CDR1 SGHRS and CDR2 YFSETQ. This CDR3 is 15 amino acids long. The V and J ends lost 2 bases and 0 bases respectively, with 12 bases between them. Written as DNA, the CDR3 is TGCGCCAGCAGCTTAAGGGCAGGACCCTCCTACGAGCAGTACTTC. Translated: CASSLRAGPSYEQYF.

This clonotype was detected only once. The chain recombines TRBV7-6 with TRBJ1-2; 9 bases align to TRBD1. This CDR3 has 13 residues. Trimming cost V 4 bases and J 8 bases; bases outside gene matches: 5. Germline V gives CDR1 SGHVS, CDR2 FNYEAQ. CDR3 protein: CASSSLDRGGYTF. The CDR3 bases are TGTGCCAGCAGCTCTTTGGACAGGGGAGGCTACACCTTC.